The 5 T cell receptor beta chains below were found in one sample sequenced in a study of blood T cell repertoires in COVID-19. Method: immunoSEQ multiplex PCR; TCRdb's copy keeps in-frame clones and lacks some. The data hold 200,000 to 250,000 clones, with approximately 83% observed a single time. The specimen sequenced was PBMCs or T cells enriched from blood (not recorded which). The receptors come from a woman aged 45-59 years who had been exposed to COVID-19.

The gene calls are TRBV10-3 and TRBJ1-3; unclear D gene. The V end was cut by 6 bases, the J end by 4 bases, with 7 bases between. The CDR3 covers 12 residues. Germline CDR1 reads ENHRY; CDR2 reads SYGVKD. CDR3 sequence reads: CAIRGGGNTIYF. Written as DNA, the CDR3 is TGTGCCATCAGGGGCGGGGGAAACACCATATATTTT.

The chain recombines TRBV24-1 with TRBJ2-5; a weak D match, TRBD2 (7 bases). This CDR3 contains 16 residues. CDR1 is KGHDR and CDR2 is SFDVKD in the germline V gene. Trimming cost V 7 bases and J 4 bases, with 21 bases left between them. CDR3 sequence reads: CATSGVGGGAGETQYF. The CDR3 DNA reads TGTGCCACCAGCGGGGTCGGAGGGGGGGCTGGAGAGACCCAGTACTTC.

The DNA of the CDR3 is TGTGCCAGCAGCCCGGGGGACAGGGGGTGGGAAGAGACCCAGTACTTC. It yields the protein CASSPGDRGWEETQYF. This rearrangement joins TRBV5-4 to TRBJ2-5, with 11 bases matching TRBD1. This CDR3 has 16 residues. Germline loops: CDR1 SGHNT, CDR2 YYREEE (reference sequence). With V trimmed by 4 bases and J by 3 bases, 8 bases remained unmatched.

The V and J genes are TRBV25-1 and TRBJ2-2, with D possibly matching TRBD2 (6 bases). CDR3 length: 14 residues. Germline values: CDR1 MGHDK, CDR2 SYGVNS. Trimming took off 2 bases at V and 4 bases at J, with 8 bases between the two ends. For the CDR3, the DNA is TGTGCCAGCAGTGAAGGGGGGTTCACCGGGGAGCTGTTTTTT. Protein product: CASSEGGFTGELFF.

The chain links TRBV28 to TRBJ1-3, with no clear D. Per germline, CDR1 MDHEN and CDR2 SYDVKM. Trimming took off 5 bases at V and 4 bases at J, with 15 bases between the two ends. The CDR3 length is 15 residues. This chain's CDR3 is CASSRTGSRGNTIYF. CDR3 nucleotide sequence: TGTGCCAGCAGTCGGACGGGGTCGAGGGGAAACACCATATATTTT.